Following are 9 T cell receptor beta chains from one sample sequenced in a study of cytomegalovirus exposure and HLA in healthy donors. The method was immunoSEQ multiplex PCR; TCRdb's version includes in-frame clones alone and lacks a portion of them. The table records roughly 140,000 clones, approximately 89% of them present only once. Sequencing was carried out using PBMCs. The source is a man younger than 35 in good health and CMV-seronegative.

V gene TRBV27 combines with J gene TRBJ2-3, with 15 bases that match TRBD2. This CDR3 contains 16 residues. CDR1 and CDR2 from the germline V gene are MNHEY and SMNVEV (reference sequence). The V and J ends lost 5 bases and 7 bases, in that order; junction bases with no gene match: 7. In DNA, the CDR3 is TGTGCCAGCAGTCCAGGGACTAGCGGGGGGTCGCATACGCAGTATTTT. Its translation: CASSPGTSGGSHTQYF.

The CDR3 nucleotides read TGTGCCAGCAGCAGCGGACAGGGCGGGTCACCCCTCCACTTT. Translation: CASSSGQGGSPLHF. V usage is TRBV7-2 and J usage is TRBJ1-6, with TRBD1 matching over 8 bases. With V trimmed by 5 bases and J by 10 bases, 7 bases remained unmatched. The CDR3 is 14 amino acids. In germline, CDR1 is SGHTA, CDR2 FQGNSA.

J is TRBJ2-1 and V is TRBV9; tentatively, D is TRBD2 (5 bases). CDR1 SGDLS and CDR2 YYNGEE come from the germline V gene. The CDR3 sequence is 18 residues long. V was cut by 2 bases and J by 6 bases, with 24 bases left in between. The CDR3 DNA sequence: TGTGCCAGCAGCGTCGCCCCACGAAACCCCCACCGGGGCAATGAGCAGTTCTTC. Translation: CASSVAPRNPHRGNEQFF.

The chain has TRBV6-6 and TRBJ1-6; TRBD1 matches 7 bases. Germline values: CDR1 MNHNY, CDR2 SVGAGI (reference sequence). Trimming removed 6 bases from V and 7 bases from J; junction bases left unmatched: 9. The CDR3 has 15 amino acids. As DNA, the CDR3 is TGTGCCAGCAGACAGACAGGGAAGCCCAATTCACCCCTCCACTTT. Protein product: CASRQTGKPNSPLHF.

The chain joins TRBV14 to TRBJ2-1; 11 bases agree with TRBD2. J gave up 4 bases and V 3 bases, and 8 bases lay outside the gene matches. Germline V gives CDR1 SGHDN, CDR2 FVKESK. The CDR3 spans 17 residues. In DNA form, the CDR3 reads TGTGCCAGCAGCCAGTCAACCGGGACTAGCGGATACAATGAGCAGTTCTTC. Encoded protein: CASSQSTGTSGYNEQFF.

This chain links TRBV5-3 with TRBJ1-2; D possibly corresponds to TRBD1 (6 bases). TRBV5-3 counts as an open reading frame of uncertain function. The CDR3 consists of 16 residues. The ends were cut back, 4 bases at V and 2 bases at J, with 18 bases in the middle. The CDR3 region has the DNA TGTGCCAGAAGCCGGCATATCGGACAGACCAACTATGGCTACACCTTC. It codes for CARSRHIGQTNYGYTF.

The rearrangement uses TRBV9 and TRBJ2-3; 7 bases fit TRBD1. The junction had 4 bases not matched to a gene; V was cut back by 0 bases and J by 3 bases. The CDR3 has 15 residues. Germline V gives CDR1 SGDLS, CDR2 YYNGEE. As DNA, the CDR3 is TGTGCCAGCAGCGTAGAGGGACAGCTTACAGATACGCAGTATTTT. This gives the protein CASSVEGQLTDTQYF.

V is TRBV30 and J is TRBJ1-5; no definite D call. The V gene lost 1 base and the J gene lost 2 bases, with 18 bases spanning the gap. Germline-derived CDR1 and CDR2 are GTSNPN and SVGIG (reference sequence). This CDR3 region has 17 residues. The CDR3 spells CAWSALGGLSGNQPQHF. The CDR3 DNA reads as TGTGCCTGGAGTGCCCTAGGCGGACTTTCGGGCAATCAGCCCCAGCATTTT.

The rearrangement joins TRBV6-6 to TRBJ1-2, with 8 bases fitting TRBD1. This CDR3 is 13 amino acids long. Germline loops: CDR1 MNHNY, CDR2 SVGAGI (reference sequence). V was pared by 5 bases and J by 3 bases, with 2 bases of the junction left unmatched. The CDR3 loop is CASSGQGDYGYTF. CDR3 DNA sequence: TGTGCCAGCAGTGGACAGGGAGACTATGGCTACACCTTC.